This is a list of T cell receptor beta chains from one sample in a study of CD8+ T cells in alopecia areata. The protocol was immunoSEQ multiplex PCR, while the TCRdb copy is restricted to in-frame clones and leaves out a portion. The table has 110,000 to 150,000 clones, 85% to 90% seen once. Sequences were derived from CD8+ T cells sorted from blood, sampled at week 4, from a patient treated with tofacitinib. These receptor sequences come from a human donor with alopecia areata. Each CDR3 is given with its conserved first and last residue. A D gene is named only where the DNA matches it firmly. Clone sizes are given selectively: once, few, many, or a class where the clone is expanded.

j_call cdr3_length d_call v_call clone_size cdr3_nt cdr3_aa
TRBJ2-7 12 - TRBV10-3 - TGTGCCATCAGACAACCGGGGCACGAGCAGTACTTC CAIRQPGHEQYF
TRBJ2-3 14 - TRBV7-7 - TGTGCTAGCAGCTTAGACTCCGCGGAACTAATTCAGTATTTT CASSLDSAELIQYF
TRBJ2-2 16 - TRBV7-6 once TGTGCCAGCAGCTTAGCCGCGGGGATGGGCACCGGGGAGCTGTTTTTT CASSLAAGMGTGELFF
TRBJ2-1 10 - TRBV28 - TGTGCCAGCAGTTACGATGAGCAGTTCTTC CASSYDEQFF
TRBJ1-1 15 - TRBV9 - TGTGCCAGCAGCGTAGCAGGCAGGGGTGACACTGAAGCTTTCTTT CASSVAGRGDTEAFF
TRBJ1-1 13 - TRBV27 - TGTGCCAGCAGCCAGTACCCGTCCACTGAAGCTTTCTTT CASSQYPSTEAFF
TRBJ2-7 15 TRBD2 TRBV4-1 few TGCGCCAGCAGCCAAGAAACGGGAGGGCCCTACGAGCAGTACTTC CASSQETGGPYEQYF
TRBJ1-2 14 TRBD1 TRBV2 - TGTGCCAGCAGAGACAGGGGAGGTTCCTATGGCTACACCTTC CASRDRGGSYGYTF
TRBJ2-3 10 - TRBV7-9 few TGTGCCAGCAGCCGAGATACGCAGTATTTT CASSRDTQYF
TRBJ1-5 15 - TRBV9 - TGTGCCAGCAGCGTAGGGGGATCGGTTAATCAGCCCCAGCATTTT CASSVGGSVNQPQHF
TRBJ2-7 12 - TRBV19 - TGTGCCAGTAGCGACCACTCCTACGAGCAGTACTTC CASSDHSYEQYF